This T cell receptor (beta chain) was found in a study of naive and memory T cell subsets. Whole-blood samples were roughly 2.7 ml of peripheral blood from healthy adult volunteers. Cells were not sorted; total RNA input targeted roughly 1 to 1000 ng. Alpha and beta constant region primers primed reverse transcription for blood and skin samples. Ligated cDNA underwent four rounds of PCR with nested alpha and beta constant region primers and SP2. TCRdb re-analysed the 5' RACE reads in MiXCR, keeping a single row per CDR3 protein. The sample holds approximately 24,000 distinct CDR3 sequences, roughly 23% seen once. Findings of the study overall: The RNA method is potentially sensitive to activation and differentiation changes.

This CDR3 contains 16 residues. Germline values: CDR1 SEHNR, CDR2 FQNEAQ (reference sequence). Unmatched junction bases numbered 4, after V lost 5 bases and J lost 2 bases. A note on this clonotype: Its antigen is not known.

The gene calls are TRBV7-9 and TRBJ2-5; 14 nucleotides line up with TRBD2. The TCR sequence derives from a female donor in good health. CDR3 bases: TGTGCCAGCAGCGCAGGACTAGCGGGGGGTCAAGAGACCCAGTACTTC. This encodes CASSAGLAGGQETQYF.